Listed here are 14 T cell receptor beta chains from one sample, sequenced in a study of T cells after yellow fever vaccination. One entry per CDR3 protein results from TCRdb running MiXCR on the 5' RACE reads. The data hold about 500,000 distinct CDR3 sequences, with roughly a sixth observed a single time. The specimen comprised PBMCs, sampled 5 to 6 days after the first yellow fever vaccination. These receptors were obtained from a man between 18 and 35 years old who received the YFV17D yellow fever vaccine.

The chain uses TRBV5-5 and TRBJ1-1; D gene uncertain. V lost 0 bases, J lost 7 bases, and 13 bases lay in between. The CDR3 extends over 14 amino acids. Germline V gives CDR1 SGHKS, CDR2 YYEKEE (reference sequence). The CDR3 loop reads CASSLGPIALEAFF. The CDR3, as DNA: TGTGCCAGCAGCTTGGGACCGATCGCCCTTGAAGCTTTCTTT.

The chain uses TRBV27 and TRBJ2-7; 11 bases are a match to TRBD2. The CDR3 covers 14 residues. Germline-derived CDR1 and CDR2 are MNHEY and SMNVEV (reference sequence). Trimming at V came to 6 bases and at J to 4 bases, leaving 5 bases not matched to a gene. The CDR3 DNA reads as TGTGCCAGCAGCGCCGGGACTAGCGGATACGAGCAGTACTTC. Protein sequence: CASSAGTSGYEQYF.

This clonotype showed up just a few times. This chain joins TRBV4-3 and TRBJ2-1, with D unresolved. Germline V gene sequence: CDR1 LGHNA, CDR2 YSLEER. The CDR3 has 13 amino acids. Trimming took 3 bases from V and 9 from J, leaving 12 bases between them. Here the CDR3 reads CASSQGKAAEQFF. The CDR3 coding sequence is TGCGCCAGCAGCCAGGGGAAGGCGGCTGAGCAGTTCTTC.

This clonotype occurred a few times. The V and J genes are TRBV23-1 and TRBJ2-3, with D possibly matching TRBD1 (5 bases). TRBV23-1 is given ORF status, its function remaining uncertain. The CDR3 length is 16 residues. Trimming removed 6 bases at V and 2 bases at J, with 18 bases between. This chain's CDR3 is CASSPDVRDSTDTQYF. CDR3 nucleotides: TGCGCCAGCAGCCCGGACGTCAGGGATTCCACAGATACGCAGTATTTT.

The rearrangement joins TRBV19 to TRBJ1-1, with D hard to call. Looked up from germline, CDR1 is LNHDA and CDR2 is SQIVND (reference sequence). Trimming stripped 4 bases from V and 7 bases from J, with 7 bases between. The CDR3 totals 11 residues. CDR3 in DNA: TGTGCCAGTAGTACCCGGGTTGAAGCTTTCTTT. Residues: CASSTRVEAFF.

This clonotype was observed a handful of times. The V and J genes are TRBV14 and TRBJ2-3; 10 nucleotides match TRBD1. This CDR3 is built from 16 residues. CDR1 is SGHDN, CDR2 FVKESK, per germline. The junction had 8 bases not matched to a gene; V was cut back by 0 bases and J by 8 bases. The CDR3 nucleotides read TGTGCCAGCAGCCAAGACGAATCGGGGACAGGGGCTACGCAGTATTTT. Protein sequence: CASSQDESGTGATQYF.

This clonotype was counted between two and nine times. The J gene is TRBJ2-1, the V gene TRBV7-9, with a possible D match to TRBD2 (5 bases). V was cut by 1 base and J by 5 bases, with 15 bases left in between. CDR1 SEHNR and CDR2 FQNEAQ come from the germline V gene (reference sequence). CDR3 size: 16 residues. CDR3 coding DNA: TGTGCCAGCAGCTTAGAACGGGGTGGAGCGCACAATGAGCAGTTCTTC. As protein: CASSLERGGAHNEQFF.

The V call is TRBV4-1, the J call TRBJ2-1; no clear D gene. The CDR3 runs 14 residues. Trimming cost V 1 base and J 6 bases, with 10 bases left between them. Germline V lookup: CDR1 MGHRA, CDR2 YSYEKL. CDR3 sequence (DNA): TGCGCCAGCAGCCAAGGTCGTAGATTCAATGAGCAGTTCTTC. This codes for CASSQGRRFNEQFF.

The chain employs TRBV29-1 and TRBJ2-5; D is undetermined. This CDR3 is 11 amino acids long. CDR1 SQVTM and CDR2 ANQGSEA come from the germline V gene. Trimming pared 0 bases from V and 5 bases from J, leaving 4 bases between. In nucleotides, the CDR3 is TGCAGCGTTGAAGACGAGGAGACCCAGTACTTC. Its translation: CSVEDEETQYF.

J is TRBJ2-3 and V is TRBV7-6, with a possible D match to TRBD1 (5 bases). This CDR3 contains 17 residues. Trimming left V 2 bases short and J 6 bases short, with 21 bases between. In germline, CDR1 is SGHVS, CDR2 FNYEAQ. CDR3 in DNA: TGTGCCAGCAGCTTATCCCCCGACCCAAGGGGTGCCGATACGCAGTATTTT. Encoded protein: CASSLSPDPRGADTQYF.

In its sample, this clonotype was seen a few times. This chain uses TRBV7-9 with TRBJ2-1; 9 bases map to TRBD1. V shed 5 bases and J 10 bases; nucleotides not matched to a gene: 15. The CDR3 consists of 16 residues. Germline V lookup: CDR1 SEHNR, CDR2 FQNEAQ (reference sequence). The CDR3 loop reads CASSPSPGQGLEEQFF. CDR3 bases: TGTGCCAGCAGCCCTTCGCCGGGACAGGGTCTGGAAGAGCAGTTCTTC.

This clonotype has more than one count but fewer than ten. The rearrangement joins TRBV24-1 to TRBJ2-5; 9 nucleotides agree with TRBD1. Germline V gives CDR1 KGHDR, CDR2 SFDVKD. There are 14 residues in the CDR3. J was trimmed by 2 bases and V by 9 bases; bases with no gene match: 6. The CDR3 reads CATSAGTGQETQYF. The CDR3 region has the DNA TGTGCCACCTCCGCCGGGACAGGGCAAGAGACCCAGTACTTC.

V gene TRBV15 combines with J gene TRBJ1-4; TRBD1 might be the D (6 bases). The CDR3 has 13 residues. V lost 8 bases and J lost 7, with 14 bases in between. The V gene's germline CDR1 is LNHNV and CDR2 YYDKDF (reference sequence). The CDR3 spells CATFRGIGEKLFF. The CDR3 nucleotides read TGTGCCACCTTTAGGGGGATTGGTGAAAAACTGTTTTTT.

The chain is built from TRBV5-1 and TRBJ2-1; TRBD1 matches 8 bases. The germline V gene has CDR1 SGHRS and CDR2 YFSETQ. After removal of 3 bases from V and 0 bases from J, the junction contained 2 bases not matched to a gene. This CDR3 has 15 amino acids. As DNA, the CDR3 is TGCGCCAGCAGCTGGGACAGGAGCTCCTACAATGAGCAGTTCTTC. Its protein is CASSWDRSSYNEQFF.